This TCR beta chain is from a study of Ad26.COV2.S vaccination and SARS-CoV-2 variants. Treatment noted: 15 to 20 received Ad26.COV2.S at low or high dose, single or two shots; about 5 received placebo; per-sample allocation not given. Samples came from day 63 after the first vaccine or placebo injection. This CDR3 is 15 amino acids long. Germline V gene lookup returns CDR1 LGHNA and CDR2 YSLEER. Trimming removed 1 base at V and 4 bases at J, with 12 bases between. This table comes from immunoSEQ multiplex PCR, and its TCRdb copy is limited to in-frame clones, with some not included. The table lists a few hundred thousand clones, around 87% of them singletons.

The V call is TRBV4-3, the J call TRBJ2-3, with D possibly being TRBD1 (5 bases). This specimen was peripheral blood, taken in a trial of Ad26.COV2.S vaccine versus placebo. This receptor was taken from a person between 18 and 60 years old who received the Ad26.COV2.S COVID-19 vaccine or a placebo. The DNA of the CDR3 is TGCGCCAGCAGCCAAGCAAGGGGTGCGGCAGATACGCAGTATTTT. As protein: CASSQARGAADTQYF.